A single sample is the source of the 10 T cell receptor beta chains below, sequenced in a study of human T cells and chemical hapten exposure. As for time point: patch test 3, about 24 weeks after DPC sensitization. Regarding treatment: therapeutic diphenylcyclopropenone sensitization with weekly scalp DPC. Total RNA extraction was carried out from unfractionated whole blood. TCRdb ran MiXCR on the RACE reads and lists one entry per CDR3 protein. Of about 39,000 distinct CDR3 sequences in the sample, roughly an eighth were seen once. This specimen was whole blood, taken in connection with sensitization to the hapten diphenylcyclopropenone (DPC). The receptors shown here come from a middle-aged woman with alopecia areata. Some clones in this sample may be carry-over from other donors' samples.

There are a few counts of this clonotype. V and J are TRBV10-3 and TRBJ2-3, with D hard to call. Germline V gene lookup returns CDR1 ENHRY and CDR2 SYGVKD. V lost 3 bases, J lost 7 bases, and 5 bases lay in between. The CDR3 totals 11 residues. CDR3 sequence reads: CAISDLNTQYF. CDR3 coding DNA: TGTGCCATCAGTGATCTGAATACGCAGTATTTT.

This clonotype was detected only a few times. This sequence joins TRBV19 and TRBJ2-5; a weak D match, TRBD1 (6 bases). The CDR3 covers 15 residues. Germline CDR1 LNHDA, CDR2 SQIVND (reference sequence). V dropped 2 bases and J dropped 4 bases, with 14 bases sitting between them. CDR3 loop: CASSIIAAGAETQYF. For the CDR3, the DNA is TGTGCCAGTAGTATAATTGCGGCAGGGGCAGAGACCCAGTACTTC.

V usage is TRBV9 and J usage is TRBJ2-1, with a tentative D call TRBD2 (6 bases). Germline V CDR1 and CDR2: SGDLS, YYNGEE. There are 15 residues in the CDR3. V was cut by 4 bases and J by 7 bases, with 18 bases left in between. The CDR3 nucleotides are TGTGCCAGCAGCTCCGGGACTGCGCTTGGGAATGAGCAGTTCTTC. Translation gives CASSSGTALGNEQFF. The full variable domain, in which reference TRBV9 and TRBJ2-1 provide the parts outside the CDR3, is DSGVTQTPKHLITATGQRVTLRCSPRSGDLSVYWYQQSLDQGLQFLIQYYNGEERAKGNILERFSAQQFPDLHSELNLSSLELGDSALYFCASSSGTALGNEQFFGPGTRLTVL.

The chain joins TRBV12-3 or TRBV12-4 to TRBJ2-7, with D possibly matching TRBD1 (6 bases). The CDR3 runs to 11 residues. V was cut by 5 bases and J by 11 bases, with 13 bases left in between. The CDR3 sequence is CASSNGQQEYF. The CDR3 DNA is TGTGCCAGCAGTAATGGACAGCAAGAGTACTTC.

This clonotype has only a few counts. This chain links TRBV7-3 with TRBJ2-3, with 9 bases that match TRBD2. The length of the CDR3 is 15 residues. V lost 4 bases, J lost 5 bases, and 7 bases stayed unmatched. Looked up from germline, CDR1 is SGHTA and CDR2 is FQGTGA. CDR3 region: CASSYGTSWRDTQYF. Written as DNA, the CDR3 is TGTGCCAGCAGCTACGGGACTAGCTGGAGAGATACGCAGTATTTT. Using reference TRBV7-3 and TRBJ2-3 for the parts outside the CDR3, the full variable domain is GAGVSQTPSNKVTEKGKYVELRCDPISGHTALYWYRQSLGQGPEFLIYFQGTGAADDSGLPNDRFFAVRPEGSVSTLKIQRTERGDSAVYLCASSYGTSWRDTQYFGPGTRLTVL.

The table lists this clonotype with many counts. This chain uses TRBV19 with TRBJ1-5, with D perhaps TRBD1 (5 bases). This CDR3 region has 14 residues. V lost 4 bases and J 6 bases, leaving 13 bases between the germline ends. Per the germline V gene, CDR1 is LNHDA and CDR2 is SQIVND (reference sequence). Here the CDR3 reads CASSTRGVTQPQHF. CDR3 in DNA: TGTGCCAGTAGTACACGGGGGGTCACTCAGCCCCAGCATTTT.

This clonotype was detected many times. The V gene is TRBV28, the J gene TRBJ1-1, with TRBD1 as a possible D gene (5 bases). Germline CDR1 and CDR2: MDHEN and SYDVKM. V was shortened by 6 bases and J by 5 bases, with 13 bases between the two germline ends. This CDR3 region has 13 residues. The CDR3 region is CASSSSQGTEAFF. CDR3 nucleotides: TGTGCCAGCAGCTCAAGTCAGGGTACTGAAGCTTTCTTT.

At least ten counts were recorded for this clonotype. The chain uses TRBV7-6 and TRBJ2-1, with D unresolved. V was shortened by 1 base and J by 5 bases, with 12 bases between the two germline ends. Per germline, CDR1 SGHVS and CDR2 FNYEAQ. CDR3 length: 15 residues. The CDR3, as DNA: TGTGCCAGCAGCTTAGTAAACGTCTGGGACAATGAGCAGTTCTTC. Its protein product is CASSLVNVWDNEQFF.

The chain recombines TRBV28 with TRBJ1-4, with TRBD1 as a possible D gene (6 bases). V lost 6 bases and J lost 4, with 18 bases in between. Looked up from germline, CDR1 is MDHEN and CDR2 is SYDVKM. The CDR3 is made up of 16 amino acids. In DNA, the CDR3 is TGTGCCAGCAGCCGGGGGCCGCAGCGGGGTAATGAAAAACTGTTTTTT. The encoded protein is CASSRGPQRGNEKLFF.

This clonotype came up many times. This rearrangement joins TRBV11-2 to TRBJ2-3; 8 bases agree with TRBD2. The CDR3 extends over 13 amino acids. The germline CDR1 and CDR2 sequences are SGHAT and FQNNGV. The V and J ends lost 7 bases and 6 bases, in that order; junction bases with no gene match: 6. This CDR3 is CASTTGGGDTQYF. The CDR3 coding sequence is TGTGCCAGCACCACCGGCGGGGGGGATACGCAGTATTTT.